The 9 T cell receptor beta chains in this list originate from one sample, sequenced in a study of STAT5B mutations in CD4+ large granular lymphocyte leukemia. Some clones are missing from TCRdb's copy, which holds only in-frame ones; the method was immunoSEQ multiplex PCR. The data show under 40,000 clones, with around two thirds seen just once and 0.4% to 0.45% held by the top ten. The sequenced material came from CD4+ T cells from blood buffy coats. The receptor source for this set is a human donor in good health.

V is TRBV19 and J is TRBJ2-3; perhaps D is TRBD1 or TRBD2 (6 bases each). Per germline, CDR1 LNHDA and CDR2 SQIVND (reference sequence). The length of the CDR3 is 14 residues. V was pared by 10 bases and J by 0 bases, with 14 bases between. The CDR3, as DNA: TGTGCCACGAGGGGGGTCGCTAGCACAGATACGCAGTATTTT. It encodes CATRGVASTDTQYF. The whole variable domain, filled in from reference TRBV19 and TRBJ2-3, reads DGGITQSPKYLFRKEGQNVTLSCEQNLNHDAMYWYRQDPGQGLRLIYYSQIVNDFQKGDIAEGYSVSREKKESFPLTVTSAQKNPTAFYLCATRGVASTDTQYFGPGTRLTVL.

The CDR3 coding sequence is TGCAGCGCAACATTTTTGGGAAACACCATATATTTT. It codes for CSATFLGNTIYF. The chain links TRBV29-1 to TRBJ1-3; D is ambiguous. Looked up from germline, CDR1 is SQVTM and CDR2 is ANQGSEA. This CDR3 has 12 amino acids. Trimming stripped 7 bases from V and 4 bases from J, with 11 bases between. Full variable domain (outside the CDR3, taken from reference TRBV29-1 and TRBJ1-3): SAVISQKPSRDICQRGTSLTIQCQVDSQVTMMFWYRQQPGQSLTLIATANQGSEATYESGFVIDKFPISRPNLTFSTLTVSNMSPEDSSIYLCSATFLGNTIYFGEGSWLTVV.

V usage is TRBV7-8 and J usage is TRBJ1-5; TRBD1 aligns across 8 bases. V shed 6 bases, J shed 4 bases, and the junction held 14 bases outside the gene matches. This CDR3 has 17 residues. Germline V gives CDR1 SGHVS, CDR2 FQNEAQ. For the CDR3, the DNA is TGTGCCAGCAGACGCGACAGGGGCCCAACTTGGAATCAGCCCCAGCATTTT. Protein sequence: CASRRDRGPTWNQPQHF.

V gene TRBV9 combines with J gene TRBJ2-2, with D tentatively TRBD2 (5 bases). This CDR3 is 14 amino acids long. Germline assignment: CDR1 SGDLS and CDR2 YYNGEE. V was cut by 4 bases and J by 1 base, with 8 bases left in between. The CDR3 region is CASSPRENTGELFF. The CDR3 DNA is TGTGCCAGCAGCCCGAGGGAGAACACCGGGGAGCTGTTTTTT.

CDR3 sequence: CASSPFGQGALEQYF. In DNA, the CDR3 is TGTGCCAGCTCACCCTTTGGACAGGGGGCTTTGGAGCAGTACTTC. The J gene is TRBJ2-7, the V gene TRBV18, with TRBD1 matching over 11 bases. The CDR3 is 15 amino acids. The germline gives CDR1 KGHSH, CDR2 LQKENI. V lost 3 bases, J lost 7 bases, and 8 bases stayed unmatched.

The chain has TRBV5-1 and TRBJ1-2, with D perhaps matching TRBD1 (6 bases). The CDR3 covers 13 residues. Deletions cut 6 bases from V and 5 bases from J, with 14 bases between. The germline gives CDR1 SGHRS, CDR2 YFSETQ. The CDR3 is CASTTSGEYGYTF. The CDR3 DNA reads as TGCGCCAGCACCACATCAGGGGAGTATGGCTACACCTTC.

This clone was observed a handful of times. The rearrangement links TRBV7-9 to TRBJ1-1; D is ambiguous. The V gene lost 8 bases and the J gene lost 2 bases, with 15 bases spanning the gap. Germline-derived CDR1 and CDR2 are SEHNR and FQNEAQ (reference sequence). CDR3 length: 14 amino acids. CDR3 nucleotide sequence: TGTGCCAGCCAGATCACACTAGGCAACACTGAAGCTTTCTTT. It codes for CASQITLGNTEAFF.

The chain joins TRBV6-1 to TRBJ1-3; D is unclear. V lost 0 bases and J 5 bases, leaving 8 bases between the germline ends. Germline CDR1 MNHNS, CDR2 SASEGT. The CDR3 extends over 14 amino acids. The CDR3 DNA reads as TGTGCCAGCAGTGAAGCTCGGGGTAGAAACACCATATATTTT. It is translated as CASSEARGRNTIYF.

This clone was detected only a few times. The rearrangement joins TRBV10-3 to TRBJ1-1; a possible D gene is TRBD1 (6 bases). Looked up from germline, CDR1 is ENHRY and CDR2 is SYGVKD. V lost 9 bases, J lost 1 base, and 12 bases lay in between. The CDR3 covers 13 residues. The CDR3 sequence is CAITGARNTEAFF. CDR3 in DNA: TGTGCCATAACGGGGGCAAGGAACACTGAAGCTTTCTTT.